This is a list of T cell receptor beta chains from one sample in a study of cytomegalovirus exposure and HLA in healthy donors. The protocol was immunoSEQ multiplex PCR, while the TCRdb copy is restricted to in-frame clones and leaves out a portion. Here the sample spans just over 150,000 clones, about 80% being singletons. The material sequenced was PBMCs. These receptors all come from a female donor in good health and CMV-seronegative. CDR3s include the opening cysteine and the closing phenylalanine or tryptophan. Fields, in order: V gene, clone size, J gene, D gene, CDR3 protein, CDR3 DNA. D genes are given only for firm matches. A clone size is listed for some rows: how often the clone was seen (once, few, many), or a class if it is expanded.

>TRBV10-3|few|TRBJ1-1|TRBD1
CAISETGGNTEAFF
TGTGCCATCAGTGAGACAGGGGGTAACACTGAAGCTTTCTTT
>TRBV6-5|once|TRBJ2-3|.
CASTSDGTQYF
TGTGCCAGCACCAGCGACGGTACGCAGTATTTT
>TRBV4-1|many|TRBJ1-1|.
CASSQEGRAGEAFF
TGCGCCAGCAGCCAAGAGGGGAGGGCGGGGGAAGCTTTCTTT
>TRBV5-1|.|TRBJ2-3|.
CASSRLAWTSTDTQYF
TGCGCCAGCAGCAGACTGGCCTGGACTAGCACAGATACGCAGTATTTT
>TRBV6-5|.|TRBJ1-1|.
CASSYSTGEAFF
TGTGCCAGCAGTTACTCTACGGGGGAAGCTTTCTTT
>TRBV5-1|.|TRBJ1-1|.
CASSLAGMNTEAFF
TGCGCCAGCAGCTTGGCTGGCATGAACACTGAAGCTTTCTTT
>TRBV11-2|.|TRBJ1-1|.
CASSLEGVGNTEAFF
TGTGCCAGCAGCTTAGAGGGAGTGGGGAACACTGAAGCTTTCTTT
>TRBV4-1|.|TRBJ2-7|TRBD1
CASSQRRQGQHEQYF
TGCGCCAGCAGCCAACGTCGACAGGGGCAGCACGAGCAGTACTTC
>TRBV9|.|TRBJ2-1|TRBD2
CASSGAGLAGVNEQFF
TGTGCCAGCAGCGGGGCGGGACTAGCGGGAGTTAATGAGCAGTTCTTC
>TRBV30|few|TRBJ1-1|.
CAWSVVSVDTEAFF
TGTGCCTGGAGTGTGGTATCAGTGGACACTGAAGCTTTCTTT
>TRBV7-8|once|TRBJ1-4|.
CASSPWEVGEKLFF
TGTGCCAGCAGCCCTTGGGAGGTGGGTGAAAAACTGTTTTTT
>TRBV4-2|.|TRBJ1-2|.
CASSQDWGEGGYTF
TGTGCCAGCAGCCAAGATTGGGGCGAAGGTGGCTACACCTTC
>TRBV5-1|.|TRBJ2-3|.
CASSSHRAPSTDTQYF
TGCGCCAGCAGCTCCCACAGGGCCCCCAGCACAGATACGCAGTATTTT
>TRBV18|.|TRBJ1-1|.
CASSPPGGSEAFF
TGTGCCAGCTCACCCCCGGGGGGCAGTGAAGCTTTCTTT
>TRBV7-2|.|TRBJ2-1|TRBD2
CASSLVGLADNEQFF
TGTGCCAGCAGCTTAGTAGGACTAGCGGACAATGAGCAGTTCTTC
>TRBV19|.|TRBJ1-4|TRBD1
CASSALQGTGKLFF
TGTGCCAGTAGTGCCCTACAGGGGACAGGGAAACTGTTTTTT
>TRBV29-1|few|TRBJ2-3|TRBD2
CSGGTSGFTDTQYF
TGCAGCGGTGGGACTAGCGGGTTCACAGATACGCAGTATTTT
>TRBV13|.|TRBJ2-2|.
CASSPPGGELFF
TGTGCCAGCAGCCCCCCGGGCGGGGAGCTGTTTTTT
>TRBV5-1|.|TRBJ2-3|TRBD2
CASSSSGTSGGVNTQYF
TGCGCCAGCAGCTCGAGCGGGACTAGCGGGGGGGTTAATACGCAGTATTTT
>TRBV5-4|.|TRBJ1-2|.
CASSEDSSNYGYTF
TGTGCCAGCAGCGAAGACAGTTCTAACTATGGCTACACCTTC
>TRBV6-5|.|TRBJ2-5|.
CASSYWRGQETQYF
TGTGCCAGCAGTTACTGGCGGGGCCAAGAGACCCAGTACTTC
>TRBV13|.|TRBJ1-1|.
CASSPTPGFEAFF
TGTGCCAGCAGCCCAACGCCGGGGTTTGAAGCTTTCTTT
>TRBV7-8|.|TRBJ2-1|.
CASSLAARGNEQFF
TGTGCCAGCAGCTTAGCAGCGCGGGGCAATGAGCAGTTCTTC
>TRBV5-1|once|TRBJ2-1|.
CASSLESGYNEQFF
TGCGCCAGCAGCTTGGAGTCGGGCTACAATGAGCAGTTCTTC
>TRBV29-1|once|TRBJ1-5|.
CSVAGSGRNQPQHF
TGCAGCGTTGCTGGCAGCGGGAGGAATCAGCCCCAGCATTTT
>TRBV27|.|TRBJ2-2|TRBD1
CASSLRGSGGTGELFF
TGTGCCAGCAGTCTCAGGGGGTCAGGGGGCACCGGGGAGCTGTTTTTT
>TRBV2|few|TRBJ1-1|.
CASSVTRGNTEAFF
TGTGCCAGCAGTGTAACCAGGGGGAACACTGAAGCTTTCTTT
>TRBV5-1|.|TRBJ2-6|.
CASSLDRAGANVLTF
TGCGCCAGCAGCCTCGACAGAGCCGGGGCCAACGTCCTGACTTTC
>TRBV25-1|.|TRBJ2-3|.
CASSDQSRADTQYF
TGTGCCAGCAGTGACCAGTCCAGGGCAGATACGCAGTATTTT
>TRBV19|.|TRBJ2-3|.
CASSLTIAPTSTDTQYF
TGTGCCAGTAGTCTTACTATAGCGCCTACTAGCACAGATACGCAGTATTTT
>TRBV10-2|.|TRBJ2-1|.
CASSRRNRANEQFF
TGCGCCAGCAGTCGACGGAACAGGGCCAATGAGCAGTTCTTC
>TRBV18|few|TRBJ2-7|.
CASSPSSDKQYF
TGTGCCAGCTCACCCTCTAGCGACAAGCAGTACTTC
>TRBV7-6|.|TRBJ2-6|.
CASSLADTGANVLTF
TGTGCCAGCAGCTTAGCGGACACTGGGGCCAACGTCCTGACTTTC
>TRBV6-6|.|TRBJ2-7|TRBD1
CASSYGTGKNEQYF
TGTGCCAGCAGTTACGGGACAGGGAAGAACGAGCAGTACTTC
>TRBV10-3|.|TRBJ2-4|.
CAISRGPLLVIQYF
TGTGCCATCAGCAGGGGACCCCTGTTGGTCATTCAGTACTTC
>TRBV4-1|.|TRBJ1-1|TRBD1
CASSPAPGQGAKTEAFF
TGCGCCAGCAGCCCCGCTCCGGGACAGGGGGCCAAGACTGAAGCTTTCTTT
>TRBV27|.|TRBJ1-1|.
CASSLSVAGHTEAFF
TGTGCCAGCAGTTTATCGGTGGCAGGTCATACTGAAGCTTTCTTT
>TRBV5-1|.|TRBJ2-2|.
CASAQGDNTGELFF
TGCGCCAGCGCACAGGGAGACAACACCGGGGAGCTGTTTTTT
>TRBV18|few|TRBJ1-2|TRBD1
CASSPVALDRGYGYTF
TGTGCCAGCTCCCCTGTGGCCCTGGACAGGGGCTATGGCTACACCTTC
>TRBV5-5|few|TRBJ1-1|TRBD1
CASSPTGITEAFF
TGTGCCAGCAGCCCGACAGGGATCACTGAAGCTTTCTTT
>TRBV5-1|.|TRBJ1-1|.
CASSLAPGVNTEAFF
TGCGCCAGCAGCTTGGCCCCAGGGGTGAACACTGAAGCTTTCTTT
>TRBV19|few|TRBJ1-4|.
CASSPYVLANEKLFF
TGTGCCAGTAGTCCCTACGTGCTAGCTAATGAAAAACTGTTTTTT
>TRBV4-1|few|TRBJ2-3|.
CASSQDGRHPGSTQYF
TGCGCCAGCAGCCAAGATGGTAGACACCCAGGTAGTACGCAGTATTTT